Given below is one T cell receptor (beta chain) in context. It has no known antigen specificity. The sample holds no much larger clone one base away, and base qualities are not on file. Library construction relied on 5' RACE. For sequencing, an Illumina HiSeq 2500 was employed. A second PCR of roughly 6 to 12 cycles was run with a J-beta primer mix and a sample-barcoded 5' primer. A template-switch 5' adaptor carrying 12 random nucleotides introduced a unique molecular identifier onto each TCR beta cDNA molecule. Each sample yielded at least 2.5 million CDR3-containing paired-end reads. First-strand cDNA was synthesized from all RNA with the Mint cDNA synthesis kit, primed by a TRBC-specific oligonucleotide. Following uracil-DNA glycosylase treatment, all cDNA underwent a first 18-cycle PCR with the universal primers M1SS and BC2_uni_R. The original pipeline was this. Normalization of each sample was performed by random selection of 1 million high-quality reads, each carrying a distinct molecular identifier. Reads with shared molecular identifiers were discarded instead of being binned into consensus sequences. MiTCR, set to a Q25 quality threshold and the strictest error-elimination algorithm, was used for CDR3 identification, clonotype clustering and error correction. A nonparametric unseen species model using Euler transformation provided a lower-bound estimate of total TCR beta diversity. TCRdb reanalyzed the raw reads on its own, using fastp at Q25 for trimming and MiXCR for clone calling, and kept in-frame beta chains. Records with the same CDR3 protein are collapsed into one entry carrying the most frequent genes and DNA. The authors' filters were not applied to this entry. The sample has about 280,000 distinct CDR3 sequences on record, 25% to 30% of them singletons. Of the sample, approximately 28% falls within the top ten clones.

V sheds 3 bases and J sheds 2 bases, leaving 11 bases between their ends. Its CDR3 holds 13 amino acids, cysteine through phenylalanine. The retained sequence is limited to the CDR3, 39 bases, with the frame set at the first base. CDR1 and CDR2 are read off the germline V gene as SQVTM and ANQGSEA. Donors were a few dozen systemically healthy Caucasian individuals from Russia aged roughly 6 to 90 years. Each donor gave approximately 9.3 milliliters of peripheral blood, collected into EDTA-treated Vacutainer tubes. PBMCs were isolated by Ficoll-Paque density-gradient centrifugation, with at least 6 million obtained per sample. Trizol reagent was used to extract total RNA from PBMCs, with at least 6 micrograms per sample. For every donor, an aliquot of PBMCs went through flow cytometry to measure the percentages of naive CD45RAhigh/CD27high T cells. This sample was included in a study of blood T cells in healthy people across ages (dated by TCRdb to between 2015 and 2017). For the wider study: In model experiments, template switching captured roughly one uniquely barcoded TCR beta cDNA molecule for every two T cells. To track age-related changes in TCR beta repertoire diversity, the study relied on deep sequencing normalized with unique cDNA molecular identifiers. The donors were split into four age groups: young (average roughly 15 years), middle-aged (roughly 42), aged (roughly 65) and long-lived (roughly 80). To avoid experimental bias, donors of different ages were randomly spread across the sequencing lanes. Two additional independent replicas of 1 million unique cDNA reads from the same blood draw were analyzed for two donors (one aged 18 to 30 and one aged 80 or older). Broad study findings and their caveats: Estimates of total diversity from one million sequenced T cells were regarded as lower bounds and underestimates. There was a strong correlation between observed TCR beta diversity and the percentage of naive T cells measured by flow cytometry. The CMV infection status of donors was not known, potentially confounding age-related changes in expanded clonotypes. Observed TCR beta diversity per million T cells fell roughly linearly with age, and a significant reduction was already apparent by age roughly 40. Compared with the aged group, the long-lived group had more naive CD4+ T cells, fewer expanded clones and increased TCR diversity, suggesting age selection. Bulk unsorted PBMC profiling prevented conclusive comparison of naive and antigen-experienced compartments.

In this chain, TRBV29-1 is recombined with TRBJ2-7; a tentative D call is TRBD2 (6 bases match). The sample was blood. The receptor's source is a woman aged 70-85 years in good health. The DNA is as follows: TGCAGCGTTGAGGGGGGTACCACCTACGAGCAGTACTTC. Translation gives CSVEGGTTYEQYF.